The 28 T cell receptor beta chains listed next were all sequenced from one sample in a study of cytomegalovirus exposure and HLA in healthy donors. Method: immunoSEQ multiplex PCR; TCRdb's copy keeps in-frame clones and lacks some. The profile covers 120,000 or so clones, with approximately 88% appearing a single time and approximately 1.8% taken by the ten largest. Material: PBMCs. The receptor source for this set is a man aged 18 to 30 in good health and CMV-seronegative.

The table lists this clone with a count of one. The chain combines TRBV5-1 with TRBJ2-2; TRBD2 matches at 10 bases. The CDR3 contains 17 residues. V shed 4 bases, J shed 1 base, and the junction held 7 bases outside the gene matches. The germline CDR1 and CDR2 sequences are SGHRS and YFSETQ. CDR3 loop: CASSRTGLAENTGELFF. CDR3 nucleotides: TGCGCCAGCAGCCGAACCGGACTAGCGGAGAACACCGGGGAGCTGTTTTTT.

This chain links TRBV9 with TRBJ2-2; the match to TRBD2 covers 13 bases. The CDR3 length is 15 residues. Germline CDR1 and CDR2: SGDLS and YYNGEE. Unmatched junction bases numbered 3, after V lost 5 bases and J lost 5 bases. The CDR3 DNA is TGTGCCAGCAGGCCGGGACTAGCGGGAACCGGGGAGCTGTTTTTT. It specifies CASRPGLAGTGELFF.

The rearrangement links TRBV7-2 to TRBJ2-5, with TRBD1 identical over 9 bases. Germline values: CDR1 SGHTA, CDR2 FQGNSA. The ends lost 5 bases at V and 5 bases at J; junction bases unmatched: 9. This CDR3 comprises 15 residues. Written as DNA, the CDR3 is TGTGCCAGCAGCGAAGGGACAGGGTGGATGGAGACCCAGTACTTC. As protein: CASSEGTGWMETQYF.

This chain connects TRBV6-6 to TRBJ2-7; D perhaps matches TRBD2 (7 bases). The CDR3 has 13 residues. Trimming pared 8 bases from V and 7 bases from J, leaving 18 bases between. Germline CDR1 reads MNHNY; CDR2 reads SVGAGI (reference sequence). The CDR3 region is CASCRREQGEQYF. CDR3 sequence (DNA): TGTGCCAGCTGCAGGCGGGAGCAGGGGGAGCAGTACTTC.

In its sample, this clone ranks as medium-sized. This chain uses TRBV29-1 with TRBJ2-3; 9 nucleotides align to TRBD2. V shed 3 bases and J 4 bases; nucleotides not matched to a gene: 5. This CDR3 has 14 amino acids. Germline assignment: CDR1 SQVTM and CDR2 ANQGSEA. CDR3 in amino acids: CSVDASGTPDTQYF. The CDR3 nucleotides are TGCAGCGTTGATGCTAGCGGGACCCCAGATACGCAGTATTTT.

The rearrangement uses TRBV27 and TRBJ2-7; 10 bases line up with TRBD2. V shed 3 bases and J 2 bases; nucleotides not matched to a gene: 4. The CDR3 is made up of 15 amino acids. CDR1 is MNHEY, CDR2 SMNVEV, per germline (reference sequence). Here the CDR3 reads CASSFQREGAYEQYF. The CDR3 DNA reads TGTGCCAGCAGTTTCCAGCGGGAGGGTGCCTACGAGCAGTACTTC.

The gene calls are TRBV5-6 and TRBJ2-7; no clear D gene. In germline, CDR1 is SGHDT, CDR2 YYEEEE. Between the trimmed V and J ends, which lost 2 bases and 2 bases, there was a span of 8 bases. CDR3 length: 13 amino acids. The CDR3 DNA follows: TGTGCCAGCAGCTTTGATACAGCCTACGAGCAGTACTTC. It specifies CASSFDTAYEQYF. Full variable domain (rest looked up from reference TRBV5-6 and TRBJ2-7): DAGVTQSPTHLIKTRGQQVTLRCSPKSGHDTVSWYQQALGQGPQFIFQYYEEEERQRGNFPDRFSGHQFPNYSSELNVNALLLGDSALYLCASSFDTAYEQYFGPGTRLTVT.

This clone was seen a few times. The chain employs TRBV4-3 and TRBJ1-1; perhaps TRBD1 as D (5 bases). This CDR3 has 15 residues. The germline V and J ends were trimmed by 0 bases and 3 bases, with 11 bases remaining between them. Germline loops: CDR1 LGHNA, CDR2 YSLEER. The CDR3 sequence: CASSQDRQFYTEAFF. The CDR3, as DNA: TGCGCCAGCAGCCAAGATCGACAGTTCTACACTGAAGCTTTCTTT.

The chain carries TRBV5-1 and TRBJ2-1; the match to TRBD1 covers 10 bases. CDR1 is SGHRS and CDR2 is YFSETQ in the germline V gene. The V and J ends lost 5 bases and 7 bases, in that order; junction bases with no gene match: 12. The CDR3 consists of 16 residues. Here the CDR3 reads CASRTAPGQGKNEQFF. The CDR3 DNA is TGCGCCAGCAGAACTGCTCCGGGACAGGGGAAGAATGAGCAGTTCTTC.

V usage is TRBV5-4 and J usage is TRBJ2-3; a possible D gene is TRBD1 (5 bases). This CDR3 spans 14 amino acids. V was trimmed by 4 bases and J by 1 base, leaving 10 bases between them. CDR1 is SGHNT, CDR2 YYREEE, per germline (reference sequence). As DNA, the CDR3 is TGTGCCAGCAGCATATTGGGGCGCACAGATACGCAGTATTTT. Translation gives CASSILGRTDTQYF.

CDR3 sequence reads: CAWTSGAGYTF. CDR3 DNA sequence: TGTGCCTGGACCTCAGGGGCTGGCTACACCTTC. The rearrangement uses TRBV30 and TRBJ1-2; D may be TRBD1 (6 bases). The V and J ends lost 4 bases and 7 bases respectively, with 10 bases between them. This CDR3 has 11 residues. Looked up from germline, CDR1 is GTSNPN and CDR2 is SVGIG (reference sequence).

The chain recombines TRBV25-1 with TRBJ1-6, with TRBD1 matching 11 bases. V was clipped by 2 bases and J by 9 bases; unmatched bases: 3. The CDR3 loop spans 15 amino acids. Germline loops: CDR1 MGHDK, CDR2 SYGVNS. CDR3 in DNA: TGTGCCAGCAGTGAAGGACAGGGGGCCTTTTCACCCCTCCACTTT. Residues: CASSEGQGAFSPLHF.

The genes are TRBV11-3 and TRBJ2-3; D is perhaps TRBD2 (5 bases). The CDR3 extends over 16 amino acids. The V gene's germline CDR1 is SGHNT and CDR2 YENEEA. Trimming stripped 0 bases from V and 2 bases from J, with 12 bases between. CDR3 sequence reads: CASSLDQRRITDTQYF. The CDR3 region has the DNA TGTGCCAGCAGCTTAGATCAGCGGCGGATCACAGATACGCAGTATTTT.

The rearrangement joins TRBV18 to TRBJ2-1; 8 bases agree with TRBD1. The CDR3 has 15 residues. With 4 bases clipped from V and 5 bases from J, the junction kept 7 bases outside the gene matches. Germline lookup yields CDR1 KGHSH and CDR2 LQKENI. The chain's CDR3 is CASSLRQGKDNEQFF. DNA for the CDR3: TGTGCCAGCTCACTTCGACAGGGGAAGGACAATGAGCAGTTCTTC.

CDR3 bases: TGTGCCAGTAGTATCTATTCCTCTGGGGCCAACGTCCTGACTTTC. Translating gives CASSIYSSGANVLTF. This chain links TRBV19 with TRBJ2-6; unclear D gene. The V end lost 3 bases, the J end lost 0 bases, and 6 bases lay between the germline ends. This CDR3 has 15 residues. Germline V lookup: CDR1 LNHDA, CDR2 SQIVND (reference sequence).

The chain employs TRBV7-5 and TRBJ2-1; TRBD1, as called in the table, went unchecked against the DNA. TRBV7-5 represents a pseudogene. This CDR3 spans 15 amino acids. CDR3 DNA: TGTGTCAGGCCGCTTTGGGCTGTCGGCTACAATGAGCAGTTCTTC. Residues: CVRPLWAVGYNEQFF.

The chain has TRBV11-2 and TRBJ2-7; 8 bases match TRBD1. V dropped 7 bases and J dropped 6; count of bases not matched to a gene: 8. Germline V gene data show CDR1 as SGHAT and CDR2 as FQNNGV. The CDR3 covers 13 residues. CDR3 sequence reads: CASMTTGVFEQYF. Written as DNA, the CDR3 is TGTGCCAGCATGACGACAGGGGTGTTCGAGCAGTACTTC.

This chain connects TRBV2 to TRBJ2-1; 9 nucleotides match TRBD2. The trim removed 4 bases at V and 0 bases at J, leaving 4 bases unmatched. Germline V gene sequence: CDR1 SNHLY, CDR2 FYNNEI. The length of the CDR3 is 16 residues. The CDR3 protein is CASSGSSGTSYNEQFF. CDR3 in DNA: TGTGCCAGCAGTGGGTCTAGCGGGACCTCCTACAATGAGCAGTTCTTC.

J is TRBJ1-5 and V is TRBV6-6, with no clear D. The CDR3 runs 14 residues. Germline V gene sequence: CDR1 MNHNY, CDR2 SVGAGI (reference sequence). Between the trimmed V and J ends, which lost 0 bases and 1 base, there was a span of 4 bases. The CDR3 DNA sequence: TGTGCCAGCAGTTACTCGGAGAGCAATCAGCCCCAGCATTTT. This gives the protein CASSYSESNQPQHF.

This rearrangement joins TRBV28 to TRBJ2-3, with 8 bases aligning to TRBD2. Germline V lookup: CDR1 MDHEN, CDR2 SYDVKM. The CDR3 has 15 residues. V was clipped by 6 bases and J by 3 bases; unmatched bases: 8. CDR3 nucleotides: TGTGCCAGCAGGCCGAGCGGGAGACGTACAGATACGCAGTATTTT. Translated, it gives CASRPSGRRTDTQYF.

The V gene is TRBV18, the J gene TRBJ2-3, with TRBD1 identical over 9 bases. This CDR3 is 16 amino acids long. The ends lost 3 bases at V and 2 bases at J; junction bases unmatched: 6. The germline V gene encodes CDR1 KGHSH and CDR2 LQKENI. CDR3 amino acids: CASSPRGQGVTDTQYF. As DNA, the CDR3 is TGTGCCAGCTCACCCAGGGGACAGGGTGTCACAGATACGCAGTATTTT.

This clone appeared a few times. The chain employs TRBV5-1 and TRBJ2-7, with 8 bases matching TRBD2. Germline V gives CDR1 SGHRS, CDR2 YFSETQ. This CDR3 comprises 13 residues. V gave up 5 bases and J gave up 3 bases; unmatched junction bases: 4. For the CDR3, the DNA is TGCGCCAGCAGAACAAGCGGGAGCTACGAGCAGTACTTC. Its protein product is CASRTSGSYEQYF.

This chain joins TRBV11-2 and TRBJ2-7, with a weak D call TRBD1 (6 bases). The germline V gene has CDR1 SGHAT and CDR2 FQNNGV. The CDR3 runs to 15 residues. V was cut by 0 bases and J by 4 bases, with 13 bases left in between. The CDR3 coding sequence is TGTGCCAGCAGCTTAGACAGGGGTGCGCTGTACGAGCAGTACTTC. Its translation: CASSLDRGALYEQYF.

The chain is built from TRBV5-1 and TRBJ2-5, with 10 nucleotides matching TRBD1. J gave up 3 bases and V 5 bases, and 4 bases lay outside the gene matches. Germline values: CDR1 SGHRS, CDR2 YFSETQ. This CDR3 has 14 amino acids. CDR3 DNA: TGCGCCAGCAGTCCCGGGACAGGGGAAGAGACCCAGTACTTC. Translated, it gives CASSPGTGEETQYF.

The chain links TRBV5-1 to TRBJ1-1; D ambiguous. V was shortened by 4 bases and J by 1 base, with 14 bases between the two germline ends. Looked up from germline, CDR1 is SGHRS and CDR2 is YFSETQ. The CDR3 contains 15 residues. CDR3 nucleotide sequence: TGCGCCAGCAGCAAAACAGAAGGTACGAACACTGAAGCTTTCTTT. Protein product: CASSKTEGTNTEAFF.

V usage is TRBV2 and J usage is TRBJ2-3; D may be TRBD1 (6 bases). The CDR3 extends over 15 amino acids. Germline CDR1 SNHLY, CDR2 FYNNEI. Trimming left V 7 bases short and J 3 bases short, with 17 bases between. For the CDR3, the DNA is TGTGCCAGCATGCCCAGGGGAGATTTAACAGATACGCAGTATTTT. Translation: CASMPRGDLTDTQYF.

J is TRBJ2-1 and V is TRBV2; D remains unclear. V dropped 2 bases and J dropped 10 bases, with 6 bases sitting between them. This CDR3 is built from 11 residues. Germline V gene sequence: CDR1 SNHLY, CDR2 FYNNEI. The CDR3 region has the DNA TGTGCCAGCAGTGAAATCTTGGAGCAGTTCTTC. Its protein is CASSEILEQFF.

To note about this clone: This is likely a read error, given that the CDR3 carries no conserved phenylalanine or tryptophan at its end. It is unclear where the CDR3 begins or ends on the DNA, so no DNA is shown, and the CDR3 is as TCRdb lists it. V is TRBV11-2 and J is TRBJ1-2; no check of the table's D call, TRBD1, against the DNA was made. Per germline, CDR1 SGHAT and CDR2 FQNNGV. The length of the CDR3 is 12 amino acids, counting both ends. The CDR3 sequence: CASSRLTGLPFL.